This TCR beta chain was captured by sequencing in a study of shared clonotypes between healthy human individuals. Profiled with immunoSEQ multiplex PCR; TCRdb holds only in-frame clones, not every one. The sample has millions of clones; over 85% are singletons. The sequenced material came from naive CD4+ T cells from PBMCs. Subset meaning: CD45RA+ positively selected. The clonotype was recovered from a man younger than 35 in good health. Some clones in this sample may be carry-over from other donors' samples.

The CDR3 protein is CASSEYGARSNQPQHF. CDR3 sequence (DNA): TGTGCCAGCAGTGAATATGGGGCGCGGAGCAATCAGCCCCAGCATTTT. The chain uses TRBV6-1 and TRBJ1-5, with a tentative D call TRBD1 (5 bases). Looked up from germline, CDR1 is MNHNS and CDR2 is SASEGT. This CDR3 comprises 16 residues. Trimming stripped 2 bases from V and 1 base from J, with 12 bases between.